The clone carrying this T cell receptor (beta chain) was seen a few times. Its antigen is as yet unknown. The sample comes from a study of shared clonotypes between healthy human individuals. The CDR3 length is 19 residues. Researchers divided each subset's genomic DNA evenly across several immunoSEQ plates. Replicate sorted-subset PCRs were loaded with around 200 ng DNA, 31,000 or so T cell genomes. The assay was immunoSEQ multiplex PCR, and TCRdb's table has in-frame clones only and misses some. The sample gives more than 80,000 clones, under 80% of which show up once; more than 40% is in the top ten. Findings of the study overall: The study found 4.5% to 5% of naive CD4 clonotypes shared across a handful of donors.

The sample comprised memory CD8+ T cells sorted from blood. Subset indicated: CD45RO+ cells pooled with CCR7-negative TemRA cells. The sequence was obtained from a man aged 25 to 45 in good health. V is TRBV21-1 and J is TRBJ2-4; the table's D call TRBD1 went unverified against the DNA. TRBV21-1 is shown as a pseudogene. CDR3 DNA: TGTGCCAGCAGCATTCAAACAGGTATGATCTGGGTTGCCAAAAACATTCAGTACTTC. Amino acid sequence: CASSIQTGMIWVAKNIQYF.